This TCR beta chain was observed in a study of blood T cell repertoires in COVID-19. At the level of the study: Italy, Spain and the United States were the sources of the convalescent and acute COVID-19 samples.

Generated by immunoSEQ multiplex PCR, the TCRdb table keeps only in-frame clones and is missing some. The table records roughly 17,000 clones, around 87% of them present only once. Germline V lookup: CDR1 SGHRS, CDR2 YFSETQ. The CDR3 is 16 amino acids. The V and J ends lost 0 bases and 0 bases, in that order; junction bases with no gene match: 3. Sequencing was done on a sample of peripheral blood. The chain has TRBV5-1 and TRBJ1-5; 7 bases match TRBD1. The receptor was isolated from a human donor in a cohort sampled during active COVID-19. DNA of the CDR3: TGCGCCAGCAGCTTGGACGGGACAGATAGCAATCAGCCCCAGCATTTT. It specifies CASSLDGTDSNQPQHF.